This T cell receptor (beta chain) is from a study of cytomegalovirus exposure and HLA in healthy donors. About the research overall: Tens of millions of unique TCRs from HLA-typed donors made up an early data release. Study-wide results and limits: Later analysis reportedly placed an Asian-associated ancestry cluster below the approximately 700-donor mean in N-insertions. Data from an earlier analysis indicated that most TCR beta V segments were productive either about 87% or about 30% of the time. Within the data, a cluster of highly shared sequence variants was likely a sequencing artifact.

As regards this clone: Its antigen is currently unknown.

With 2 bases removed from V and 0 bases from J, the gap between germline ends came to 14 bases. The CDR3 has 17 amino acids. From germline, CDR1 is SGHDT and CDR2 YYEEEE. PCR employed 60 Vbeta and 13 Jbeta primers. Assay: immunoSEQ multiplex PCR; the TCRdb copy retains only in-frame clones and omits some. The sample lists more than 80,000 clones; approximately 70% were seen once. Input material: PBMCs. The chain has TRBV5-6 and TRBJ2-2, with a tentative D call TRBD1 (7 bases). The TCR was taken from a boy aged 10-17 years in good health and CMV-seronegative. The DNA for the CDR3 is TGTGCCAGCAGCTTCTGGGCAGGGGGGCCGAACACCGGGGAGCTGTTTTTT. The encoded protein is CASSFWAGGPNTGELFF.